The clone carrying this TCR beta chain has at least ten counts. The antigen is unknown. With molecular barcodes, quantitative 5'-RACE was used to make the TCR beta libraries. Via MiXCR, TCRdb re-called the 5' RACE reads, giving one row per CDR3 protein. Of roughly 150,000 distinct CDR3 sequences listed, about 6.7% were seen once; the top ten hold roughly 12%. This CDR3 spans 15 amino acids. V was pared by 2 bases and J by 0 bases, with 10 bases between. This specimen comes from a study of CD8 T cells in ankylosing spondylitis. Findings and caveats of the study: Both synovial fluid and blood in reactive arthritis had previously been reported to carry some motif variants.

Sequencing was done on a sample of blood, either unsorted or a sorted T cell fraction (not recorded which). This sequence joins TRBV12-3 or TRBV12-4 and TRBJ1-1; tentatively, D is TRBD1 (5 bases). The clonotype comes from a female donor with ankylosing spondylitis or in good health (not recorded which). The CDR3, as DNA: TGTGCCAGCAGTTTAAGTGCAGGGTTGAACACTGAAGCTTTCTTT. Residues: CASSLSAGLNTEAFF.